A selection of T cell receptor beta chains follows, all from one sample in a study of cytomegalovirus exposure and HLA in healthy donors. Sequencing was performed with immunoSEQ multiplex PCR; in TCRdb, only in-frame clones are kept and a portion is missing. The sample carries roughly 190,000 clones, 70% to 75% recorded once. Source material: PBMCs. The receptors stem from a woman in her twenties or thirties in good health and CMV-seropositive. Both conserved end residues are part of each CDR3. The D gene is left open where the match is weak. For some rows the clone size is stated as once, few or many, or as a class when expanded; others skip it.

J,V,size,D,length,CDR3,DNA
TRBJ1-1,TRBV19,NA,NA,15,CASSTGRRGGTEAFF,TGTGCCAGTAGTACGGGTCGTCGGGGGGGAACTGAAGCTTTCTTT
TRBJ2-2,TRBV4-1,NA,NA,13,CASSWTLTGELFF,TGCGCCAGCAGCTGGACTCTTACCGGGGAGCTGTTTTTT
TRBJ2-5,TRBV7-9,once,TRBD2,15,CASSLRSSGQETQYF,TGTGCCAGCAGCTTAAGGTCTAGCGGACAAGAGACCCAGTACTTC
TRBJ1-5,TRBV27,NA,NA,16,CASSLNQGTGNQPQHF,TGTGCCAGCAGCCTAAACCAGGGTACGGGCAATCAGCCCCAGCATTTT
TRBJ1-4,TRBV2,few,NA,13,CASIYGANEKLFF,TGTGCCAGCATTTACGGGGCTAATGAAAAACTGTTTTTT
TRBJ2-7,TRBV28,NA,TRBD1,15,CASSAGGTGSGEQYF,TGTGCCAGCAGCGCTGGCGGGACAGGGTCGGGCGAGCAGTACTTC
TRBJ2-7,TRBV4-2,NA,TRBD1,18,CASSQVRGLGTGGDEQYF,TGTGCCAGCAGCCAAGTTAGGGGTCTCGGGACAGGGGGCGACGAGCAGTACTTC
TRBJ2-1,TRBV7-8,NA,TRBD2,17,CASSFGGLAGEGNEQFF,TGTGCCAGCAGCTTCGGGGGACTAGCGGGAGAGGGTAATGAGCAGTTCTTC
TRBJ1-1,TRBV11-2,NA,NA,13,CASRATGNTEAFF,TGTGCCAGCAGAGCCACAGGGAACACTGAAGCTTTCTTT
TRBJ1-5,TRBV28,NA,NA,17,CASRNSTQGYSNQPQHF,TGTGCCAGCAGGAACTCGACACAGGGATATAGCAATCAGCCCCAGCATTTT
TRBJ2-1,TRBV5-1,few,TRBD2,18,CASSKLAGGPGLMNEQFF,TGCGCCAGCAGCAAACTAGCGGGAGGGCCCGGATTGATGAATGAGCAGTTCTTC
TRBJ1-1,TRBV27,NA,NA,16,CASSLFLRGANTEAFF,TGTGCCAGCAGTTTATTTCTCCGGGGGGCTAACACTGAAGCTTTCTTT
TRBJ1-1,TRBV18,NA,NA,14,CASSPTGANTEAFF,TGTGCCAGCTCCCCGACAGGAGCGAACACTGAAGCTTTCTTT
TRBJ2-4,TRBV27,NA,TRBD1,13,CASSAIDRGRQYF,TGTGCCAGCAGCGCAATAGACAGGGGCCGTCAGTACTTC
TRBJ2-7,TRBV4-1,NA,TRBD1,14,CASSPGQGFYEQYF,TGCGCCAGCAGCCCGGGACAGGGATTCTACGAGCAGTACTTC
TRBJ1-4,TRBV6-6,once,NA,13,CASSRTGNEKLFF,TGTGCCAGCAGTCGGACTGGTAATGAAAAACTGTTTTTT
TRBJ2-1,TRBV10-1,few,TRBD2,17,CASSESASGRSNNEQFF,TGCGCCAGCAGTGAGTCTGCTAGCGGGAGGTCCAACAATGAGCAGTTCTTC
TRBJ1-1,TRBV9,few,NA,13,CASSPRGPKEAFF,TGTGCCAGCAGCCCCAGGGGACCTAAGGAAGCTTTCTTT
TRBJ2-6,TRBV21-1,NA,NA,21,CASSKRPGSGTREAGANVLTF,TGTGCCAGCAGCAAAAGGCCAGGATCGGGGACAAGGGAAGCCGGGGCCAACGTCCTGACTTTC
TRBJ2-3,TRBV5-6,NA,NA,14,CASSFAGLTDTQYF,TGTGCCAGCAGCTTTGCGGGTCTGACAGATACGCAGTATTTT
TRBJ2-7,TRBV7-2,NA,TRBD1,17,CASSLGQGAQRSYEQYF,TGTGCCAGCAGCTTAGGGCAGGGGGCCCAAAGGAGCTACGAGCAGTACTTC
TRBJ2-7,TRBV4-2,NA,TRBD2,14,CASSQISGSPEQYF,TGTGCCAGCAGCCAAATTAGCGGGAGTCCCGAGCAGTACTTC
TRBJ2-3,TRBV10-1,NA,NA,14,CASNGGDGTDTQYF,TGCGCCAGCAACGGGGGAGACGGCACAGATACGCAGTATTTT
TRBJ1-5,TRBV27,NA,NA,17,CASSLGVGPGGNQPQHF,TGTGCCAGCAGTTTAGGGGTAGGGCCCGGAGGGAATCAGCCCCAGCATTTT
TRBJ1-1,TRBV5-1,NA,NA,18,CASSPGLLSGGMNTEAFF,TGCGCCAGCAGCCCAGGTCTACTATCCGGGGGTATGAACACTGAAGCTTTCTTT
TRBJ2-7,TRBV7-9,NA,NA,14,CASSPQGTSYEQYF,TGTGCCAGCAGCCCGCAGGGGACCTCCTACGAGCAGTACTTC
TRBJ1-5,TRBV27,NA,NA,13,CASSLAGAKPQHF,TGTGCCAGCAGTTTAGCGGGTGCCAAGCCCCAGCATTTT
TRBJ2-1,TRBV7-9,few,TRBD1,17,CASSSTGGRFSYNEQFF,TGTGCCAGCAGCTCCACAGGGGGCCGTTTTTCATACAATGAGCAGTTCTTC
TRBJ2-5,TRBV5-1,NA,TRBD1,16,CASSLDGQGIGETQYF,TGCGCCAGCAGCTTGGACGGACAGGGGATTGGGGAGACCCAGTACTTC
TRBJ2-1,TRBV28,NA,NA,18,CASSLVSSGSGSYNEQFF,TGTGCCAGCAGTTTAGTTAGTAGCGGTAGCGGTTCCTACAATGAGCAGTTCTTC
TRBJ2-5,TRBV25-1,NA,NA,15,CASSHGLRGGETQYF,TGTGCCAGCAGCCACGGGCTAAGGGGAGGAGAGACCCAGTACTTC
TRBJ1-4,TRBV6-5,NA,TRBD1,14,CASSQQGEVEKLFF,TGTGCCAGTTCGCAACAGGGGGAGGTCGAAAAACTGTTTTTT
TRBJ1-2,TRBV11-2,NA,TRBD1,16,CASSPTGGAQDYGYTF,TGTGCCAGCAGCCCGACAGGGGGCGCACAGGACTATGGCTACACCTTC
TRBJ2-7,TRBV5-1,NA,NA,15,CASSPQTPLSYEQYF,TGCGCCAGCAGCCCTCAGACTCCGCTCTCCTACGAGCAGTACTTC
TRBJ2-7,TRBV6-6,NA,NA,14,CASSYRDSAYEQYF,TGTGCCAGCAGCTACCGGGATAGCGCCTACGAGCAGTACTTC
TRBJ1-1,TRBV29-1,few,NA,14,CSVEEEAGWTEAFF,TGCAGCGTTGAAGAGGAAGCAGGGTGGACTGAAGCTTTCTTT
TRBJ2-5,TRBV7-2,NA,NA,17,CASSLARGSSSQETQYF,TGTGCCAGCAGCTTAGCCCGGGGTTCCTCAAGTCAAGAGACCCAGTACTTC
TRBJ1-1,TRBV6-5,few,NA,14,CASSLQGMNTEAFF,TGTGCCAGCAGTCTACAGGGAATGAACACTGAAGCTTTCTTT
TRBJ2-7,TRBV6-1,NA,TRBD1,13,CASRRQGAYEQYF,TGTGCCAGCAGACGTCAGGGGGCCTACGAGCAGTACTTC
TRBJ2-3,TRBV5-4,NA,TRBD2,15,CASSLVGGGTDTQYF,TGTGCCAGCAGCTTGGTCGGGGGGGGCACAGATACGCAGTATTTT
TRBJ1-5,TRBV2,NA,TRBD1,14,CASSEGTGAWPQHF,TGTGCCAGCAGTGAAGGGACAGGGGCTTGGCCCCAGCATTTT
TRBJ2-3,TRBV7-2,NA,NA,12,CASSTLADTQYF,TGTGCCAGCAGCACCCTAGCAGATACGCAGTATTTT
TRBJ2-3,TRBV10-3,NA,TRBD1,15,CAISPSDRGLDTQYF,TGTGCCATCAGCCCTTCGGACAGGGGGCTGGATACGCAGTATTTT
TRBJ1-5,TRBV19,NA,NA,11,CASSSDQPQHF,TGTGCCAGTAGTAGCGATCAGCCCCAGCATTTT
TRBJ2-1,TRBV28,few,NA,14,CASRSSWGRNEQFF,TGTGCCAGCAGGTCCTCATGGGGGAGGAATGAGCAGTTCTTC
TRBJ1-1,TRBV28,NA,NA,13,CASSTGLGTEAFF,TGTGCCAGCAGTACAGGGTTAGGAACTGAAGCTTTCTTT
TRBJ1-1,TRBV6-5,NA,NA,13,CASRWQGNTEAFF,TGTGCCAGCAGATGGCAGGGGAACACTGAAGCTTTCTTT